These 5 T cell receptor beta chains share one sample of origin, sequenced in a study of OX40 agonist ivuxolimab in advanced cancers. Measured with immunoSEQ multiplex PCR; TCRdb has only the in-frame clones, and not every one. Among around 38,000 clones listed, 65% to 85% were seen once. The sample consisted of CD4+ or CD8+ T cells sorted from blood, taken in a trial of the OX40 agonist ivuxolimab. These receptors came from an adult with an advanced solid tumor such as melanoma, head and neck, liver or kidney cancer.

This chain uses TRBV5-1 with TRBJ1-1; D possibly corresponds to TRBD1 (5 bases). Germline assignment: CDR1 SGHRS and CDR2 YFSETQ. Deletions cut 0 bases from V and 4 bases from J, with 10 bases between. The CDR3 totals 14 residues. This CDR3 is CASSLAAGITEAFF. Here the CDR3 DNA reads TGCGCCAGCAGCTTGGCAGCAGGGATCACTGAAGCTTTCTTT. Drawing the rest from reference TRBV5-1 and TRBJ1-1, the complete variable domain is KAGVTQTPRYLIKTRGQQVTLSCSPISGHRSVSWYQQTPGQGLQFLFEYFSETQRNKGNFPGRFSGRQFSNSRSEMNVSTLELGDSALYLCASSLAAGITEAFFGQGTRLTVV.

The rearrangement uses TRBV19 and TRBJ1-5, with D hard to call. The germline V and J ends were trimmed by 5 bases and 11 bases, with 10 bases remaining between them. The length of the CDR3 is 11 residues. Germline assignment: CDR1 LNHDA and CDR2 SQIVND (reference sequence). CDR3 sequence (DNA): TGTGCCAGTAGTGGGAGCGGGGCCCAGCATTTT. This sequence encodes CASSGSGAQHF.

The chain is built from TRBV6-1 and TRBJ1-2; D not resolved. Trimming cost V 4 bases and J 2 bases, with 23 bases left between them. CDR1 MNHNS and CDR2 SASEGT come from the germline V gene. CDR3 size: 18 residues. CDR3 region: CASSGYETFTFRNYGYTF. CDR3 DNA: TGTGCCAGCAGTGGCTACGAGACCTTCACCTTCCGGAACTATGGCTACACCTTC.

The chain recombines TRBV9 with TRBJ2-5, with D unclear. Trimming left V 4 bases short and J 5 bases short, with 9 bases between. CDR3 length: 12 residues. Germline V CDR1 and CDR2: SGDLS, YYNGEE. CDR3 coding DNA: TGTGCCAGCAGCCCAGATTGGGAGACCCAGTACTTC. Encoded protein: CASSPDWETQYF.

The chain carries TRBV2 and TRBJ2-5; D may correspond to TRBD1 or TRBD2 (5 bases each). TRBJ2-7 matches the DNA end more closely, so the J call is doubtful. This CDR3 is 13 amino acids long. Germline loops: CDR1 SNHLY, CDR2 FYNNEI. The CDR3 reads CASSDGAGYEQYF. CDR3 bases: TGTGCCAGCAGTGACGGGGCCGGCTACGAGCAGTACTTC.